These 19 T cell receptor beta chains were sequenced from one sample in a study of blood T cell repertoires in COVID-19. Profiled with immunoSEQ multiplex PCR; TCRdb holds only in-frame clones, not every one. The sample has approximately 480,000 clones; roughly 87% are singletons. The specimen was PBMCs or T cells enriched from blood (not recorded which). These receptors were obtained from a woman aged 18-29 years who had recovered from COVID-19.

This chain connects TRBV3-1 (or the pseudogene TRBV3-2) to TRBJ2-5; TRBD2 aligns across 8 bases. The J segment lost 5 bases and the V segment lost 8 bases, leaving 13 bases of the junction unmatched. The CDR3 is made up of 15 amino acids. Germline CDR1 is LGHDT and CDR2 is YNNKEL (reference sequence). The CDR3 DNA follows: TGTGCCAGCTCCCCCCAGACTAGCGCCGGGGAGACCCAGTACTTC. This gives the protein CASSPQTSAGETQYF.

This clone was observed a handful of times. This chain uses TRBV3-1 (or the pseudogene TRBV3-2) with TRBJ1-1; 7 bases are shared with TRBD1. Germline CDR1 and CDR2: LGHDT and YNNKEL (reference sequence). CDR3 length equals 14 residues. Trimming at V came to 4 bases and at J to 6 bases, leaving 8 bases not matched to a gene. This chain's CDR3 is CASSPPGTAAEAFF. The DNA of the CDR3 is TGTGCCAGCAGCCCTCCTGGGACAGCCGCTGAAGCTTTCTTT.

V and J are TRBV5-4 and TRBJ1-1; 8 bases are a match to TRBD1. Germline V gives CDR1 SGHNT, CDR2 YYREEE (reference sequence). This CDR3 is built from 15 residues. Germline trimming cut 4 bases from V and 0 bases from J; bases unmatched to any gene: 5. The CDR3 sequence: CASSPSGQVNTEAFF. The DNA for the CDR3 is TGTGCCAGCAGCCCCTCGGGACAGGTGAACACTGAAGCTTTCTTT.

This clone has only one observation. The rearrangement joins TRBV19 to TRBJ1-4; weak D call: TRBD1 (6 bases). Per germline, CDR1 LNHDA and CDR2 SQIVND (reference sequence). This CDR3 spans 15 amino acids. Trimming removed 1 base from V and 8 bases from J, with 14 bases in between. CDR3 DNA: TGTGCCAGTAGTATAGTTGGGGACACCCGGGAAAAACTGTTTTTT. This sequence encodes CASSIVGDTREKLFF.

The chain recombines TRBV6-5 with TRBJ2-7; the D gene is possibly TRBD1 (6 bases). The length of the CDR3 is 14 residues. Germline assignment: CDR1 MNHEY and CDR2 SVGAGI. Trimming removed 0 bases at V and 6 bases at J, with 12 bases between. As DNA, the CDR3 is TGTGCCAGCAGTTACTCGGCTATAGGGGGCGAGCAGTACTTC. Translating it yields CASSYSAIGGEQYF.

CDR3 loop: CASSLGAGPEAFF. The CDR3 DNA reads TGCGCCAGCAGCTTGGGGGCTGGGCCTGAAGCTTTCTTT. The chain recombines TRBV5-1 with TRBJ1-1; D is uncertain. Germline V gives CDR1 SGHRS, CDR2 YFSETQ. Between the trimmed V and J ends, which lost 0 bases and 6 bases, there was a span of 9 bases. The CDR3 is made up of 13 amino acids.

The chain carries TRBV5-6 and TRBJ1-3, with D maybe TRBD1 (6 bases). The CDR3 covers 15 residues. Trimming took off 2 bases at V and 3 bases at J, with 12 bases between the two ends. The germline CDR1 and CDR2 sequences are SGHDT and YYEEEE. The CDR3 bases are TGTGCCAGCAGCTTCCTAACAGGGAGTGGAAACACCATATATTTT. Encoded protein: CASSFLTGSGNTIYF.

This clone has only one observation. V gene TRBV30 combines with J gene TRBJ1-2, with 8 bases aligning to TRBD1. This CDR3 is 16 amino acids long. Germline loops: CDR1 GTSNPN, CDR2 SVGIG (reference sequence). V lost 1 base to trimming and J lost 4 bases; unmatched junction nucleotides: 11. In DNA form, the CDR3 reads TGTGCCTGGAGTGGGAGTCAGGGGGCGCGTATCTATGGCTACACCTTC. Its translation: CAWSGSQGARIYGYTF.

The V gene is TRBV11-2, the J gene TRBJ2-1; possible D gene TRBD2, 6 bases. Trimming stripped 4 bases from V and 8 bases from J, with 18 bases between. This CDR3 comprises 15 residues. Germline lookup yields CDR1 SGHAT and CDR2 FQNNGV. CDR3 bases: TGTGCCAGCAGCTCCCCTAGAGGGCGGGGCGATGAGCAGTTCTTC. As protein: CASSSPRGRGDEQFF.

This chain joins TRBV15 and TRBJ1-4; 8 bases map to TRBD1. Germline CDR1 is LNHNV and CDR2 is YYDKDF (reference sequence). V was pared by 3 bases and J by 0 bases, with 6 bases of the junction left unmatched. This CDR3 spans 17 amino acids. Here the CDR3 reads CATSSIGQGPTNEKLFF. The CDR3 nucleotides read TGTGCCACCAGCAGCATCGGACAGGGCCCAACTAATGAAAAACTGTTTTTT.

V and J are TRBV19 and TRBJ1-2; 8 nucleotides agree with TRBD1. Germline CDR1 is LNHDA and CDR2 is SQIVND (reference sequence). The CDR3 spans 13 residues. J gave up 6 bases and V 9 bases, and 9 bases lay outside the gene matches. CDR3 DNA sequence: TGTGCCAGCCACCGGGACAGGTGGAATGGCTACACCTTC. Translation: CASHRDRWNGYTF.

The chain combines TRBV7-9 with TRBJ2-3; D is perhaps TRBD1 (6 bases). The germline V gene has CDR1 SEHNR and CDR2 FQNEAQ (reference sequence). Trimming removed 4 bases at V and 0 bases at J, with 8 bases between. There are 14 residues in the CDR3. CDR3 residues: CASSSTGSTDTQYF. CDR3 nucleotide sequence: TGTGCCAGCAGCTCGACAGGAAGCACAGATACGCAGTATTTT.

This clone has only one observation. The CDR3, as DNA: TGTGCCAGCAGGTCCGGGGACAGGGGATTTGGCTACACCTTC. Its translation: CASRSGDRGFGYTF. The gene calls are TRBV27 and TRBJ1-2, with TRBD1 matching 10 bases. The CDR3 is made up of 14 amino acids. Germline CDR1 is MNHEY and CDR2 is SMNVEV (reference sequence). J was trimmed by 7 bases and V by 6 bases; bases with no gene match: 8.

The CDR3 spells CASSLSRDSPPKYF. CDR3 sequence (DNA): TGTGCCAGCAGCCTATCCCGGGACTCTCCCCCGAAGTACTTC. This rearrangement joins TRBV7-3 to TRBJ2-5, with D tentatively TRBD2 (6 bases). The CDR3 totals 14 residues. V lost 5 bases to trimming and J lost 12 bases, with 22 bases between them. The germline CDR1 and CDR2 sequences are SGHTA and FQGTGA.

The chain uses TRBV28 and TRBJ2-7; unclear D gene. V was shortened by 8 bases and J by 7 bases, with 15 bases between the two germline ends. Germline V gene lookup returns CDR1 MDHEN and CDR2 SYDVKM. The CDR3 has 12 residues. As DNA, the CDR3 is TGTGCCAGCCAATCAGCCGCGCGGGAGCAGTACTTC. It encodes CASQSAAREQYF.

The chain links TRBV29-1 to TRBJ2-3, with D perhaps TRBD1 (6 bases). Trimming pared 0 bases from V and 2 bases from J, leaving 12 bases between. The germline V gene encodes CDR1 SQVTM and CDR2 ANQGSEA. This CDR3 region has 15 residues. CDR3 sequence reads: CSVEDMRQDTDTQYF. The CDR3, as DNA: TGCAGCGTTGAAGATATGAGACAGGACACAGATACGCAGTATTTT.

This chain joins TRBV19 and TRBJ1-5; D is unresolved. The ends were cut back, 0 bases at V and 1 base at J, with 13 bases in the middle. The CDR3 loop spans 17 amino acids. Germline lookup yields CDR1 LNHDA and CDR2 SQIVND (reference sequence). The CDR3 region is CASSIDHSGESNQPQHF. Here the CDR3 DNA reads TGTGCCAGTAGTATAGATCACAGCGGGGAAAGCAATCAGCCCCAGCATTTT.

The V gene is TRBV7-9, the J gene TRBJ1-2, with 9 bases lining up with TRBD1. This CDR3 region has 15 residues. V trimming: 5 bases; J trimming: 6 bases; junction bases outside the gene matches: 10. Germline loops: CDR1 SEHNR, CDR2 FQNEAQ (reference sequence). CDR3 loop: CASSRGDRETDGYTF. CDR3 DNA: TGTGCCAGCAGCCGCGGGGACAGGGAGACAGATGGCTACACCTTC.

CDR3 nucleotides: TGTGCCAACGGGGAGGGGAGTTATAATTCACCCCTCCACTTT. It codes for CANGEGSYNSPLHF. This chain joins TRBV6-5 and TRBJ1-6; D might be TRBD1 (5 bases). Trimming cost V 10 bases and J 4 bases, with 14 bases left between them. CDR1 is MNHEY and CDR2 is SVGAGI in the germline V gene. The CDR3 contains 14 residues.